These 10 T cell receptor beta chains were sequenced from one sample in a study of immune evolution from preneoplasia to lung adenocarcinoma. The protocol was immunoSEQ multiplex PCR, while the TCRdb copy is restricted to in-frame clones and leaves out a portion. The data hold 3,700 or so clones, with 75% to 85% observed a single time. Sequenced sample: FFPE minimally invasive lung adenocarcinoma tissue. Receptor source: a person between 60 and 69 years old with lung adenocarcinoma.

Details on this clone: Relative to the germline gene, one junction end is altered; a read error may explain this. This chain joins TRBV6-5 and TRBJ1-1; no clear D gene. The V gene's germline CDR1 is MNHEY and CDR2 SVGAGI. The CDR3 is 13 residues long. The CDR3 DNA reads TGTGCCAGCAGTCCCCGACATAACAGTGAAGCTTTCTTT. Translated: CASSPRHNSEAFF.

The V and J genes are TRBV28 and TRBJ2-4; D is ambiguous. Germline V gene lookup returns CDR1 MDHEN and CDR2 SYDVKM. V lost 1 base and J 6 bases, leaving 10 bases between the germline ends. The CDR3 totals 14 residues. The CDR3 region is CASSLSHLGNIQYF. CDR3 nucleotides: TGTGCCAGCAGTTTATCCCACCTAGGAAACATTCAGTACTTC.

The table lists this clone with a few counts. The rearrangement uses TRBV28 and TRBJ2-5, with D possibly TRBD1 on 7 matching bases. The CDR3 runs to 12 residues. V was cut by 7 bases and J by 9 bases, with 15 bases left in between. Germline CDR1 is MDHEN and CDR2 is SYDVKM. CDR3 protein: CASNAGGSSQYF. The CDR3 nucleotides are TGTGCCAGCAATGCAGGGGGGAGCTCCCAGTACTTC.

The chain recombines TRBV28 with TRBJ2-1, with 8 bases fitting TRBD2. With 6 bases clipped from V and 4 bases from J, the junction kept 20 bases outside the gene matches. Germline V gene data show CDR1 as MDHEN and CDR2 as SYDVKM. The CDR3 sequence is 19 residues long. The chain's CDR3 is CASSRPGGLAGGVYNEQFF. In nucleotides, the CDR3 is TGTGCCAGCAGCCGCCCCGGCGGGCTAGCGGGTGGGGTATACAATGAGCAGTTCTTC.

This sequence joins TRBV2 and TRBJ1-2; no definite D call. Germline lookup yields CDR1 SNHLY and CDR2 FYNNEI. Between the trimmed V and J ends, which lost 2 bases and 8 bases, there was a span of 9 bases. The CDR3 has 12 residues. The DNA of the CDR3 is TGTGCCAGCAGTGAATTGGGAGGCGGCTACACCTTC. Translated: CASSELGGGYTF.

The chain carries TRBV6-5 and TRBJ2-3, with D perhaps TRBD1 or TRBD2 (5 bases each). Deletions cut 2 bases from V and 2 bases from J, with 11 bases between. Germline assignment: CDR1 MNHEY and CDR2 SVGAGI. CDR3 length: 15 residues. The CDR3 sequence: CASSYRDRSTDTQYF. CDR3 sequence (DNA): TGTGCCAGCAGTTACCGGGACCGATCCACAGATACGCAGTATTTT.

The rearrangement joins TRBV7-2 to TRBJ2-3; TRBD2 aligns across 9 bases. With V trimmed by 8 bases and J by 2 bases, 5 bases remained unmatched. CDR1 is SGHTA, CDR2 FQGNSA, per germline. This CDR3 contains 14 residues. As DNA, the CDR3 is TGTGCCAGCGGGAGCGGGAGGTACACAGATACGCAGTATTTT. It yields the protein CASGSGRYTDTQYF. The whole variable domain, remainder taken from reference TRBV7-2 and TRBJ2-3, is GAGVSQSPSNKVTEKGKDVELRCDPISGHTALYWYRQSLGQGLEFLIYFQGNSAPDKSGLPSDRFSAERTGGSVSTLTIQRTQQEDSAVYLCASGSGRYTDTQYFGPGTRLTVL.

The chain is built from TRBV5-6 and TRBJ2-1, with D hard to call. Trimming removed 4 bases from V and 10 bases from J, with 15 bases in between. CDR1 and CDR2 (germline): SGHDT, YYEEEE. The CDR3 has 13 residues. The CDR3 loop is CASSQDRIGEQFF. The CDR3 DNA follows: TGTGCCAGCAGCCAGGACCGAATCGGCGAGCAGTTCTTC.

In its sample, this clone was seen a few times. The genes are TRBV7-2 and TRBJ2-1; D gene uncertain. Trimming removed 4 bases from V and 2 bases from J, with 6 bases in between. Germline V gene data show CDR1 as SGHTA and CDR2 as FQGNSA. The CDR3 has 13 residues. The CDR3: CASSSQAYNEQFF. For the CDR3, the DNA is TGTGCCAGCAGCTCGCAGGCCTACAATGAGCAGTTCTTC.

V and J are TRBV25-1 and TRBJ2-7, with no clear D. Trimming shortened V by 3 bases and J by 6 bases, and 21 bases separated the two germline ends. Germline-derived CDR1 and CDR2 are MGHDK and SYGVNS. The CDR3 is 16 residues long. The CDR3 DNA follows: TGTGCCAGCAGTGATTGGAACCGGGCAGGTGAGAGCGAGCAGTACTTC. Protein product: CASSDWNRAGESEQYF.